Below are 26 T cell receptor beta chains sequenced from a single sample in a study of blood T cell repertoires in COVID-19. Clones were read by immunoSEQ multiplex PCR, and TCRdb kept only the in-frame ones, dropping some. The profile shows 140,000 or so clones, around three quarters of them singletons. Sequences were obtained from peripheral blood. These receptors were obtained from a man in his fifties with acute or convalescent COVID-19.

This clone was recorded a few times. The chain couples TRBV5-4 to TRBJ2-2; unclear D gene. CDR1 and CDR2 from the germline V gene are SGHNT and YYREEE (reference sequence). The CDR3 is 13 residues long. V was trimmed by 7 bases and J by 5 bases, leaving 12 bases between them. The CDR3 sequence is CASGPFGTGELFF. CDR3 coding DNA: TGTGCCAGCGGGCCTTTTGGGACCGGGGAGCTGTTTTTT.

The J gene is TRBJ2-6, the V gene TRBV6-1, with TRBD2 as a possible D gene (6 bases). Deletions cut 4 bases from V and 1 base from J, with 14 bases between. This CDR3 has 17 amino acids. Germline CDR1 is MNHNS and CDR2 is SASEGT. CDR3 nucleotide sequence: TGTGCCAGCAGTGTTGGACGGGGGACTTCTGGGGCCAACGTCCTGACTTTC. This encodes CASSVGRGTSGANVLTF.

This chain joins TRBV4-2 and TRBJ1-1, with D possibly matching TRBD1 (6 bases). The CDR3 spans 14 residues. The V gene's germline CDR1 is LGHNA and CDR2 YNFKEQ. The V end lost 0 bases, the J end lost 6 bases, and 11 bases lay between the germline ends. DNA for the CDR3: TGTGCCAGCAGCCAAGAACCAGGGGATGCTGAAGCTTTCTTT. This translates into CASSQEPGDAEAFF.

The chain couples TRBV5-1 to TRBJ1-6, with 7 nucleotides matching TRBD1. The ends lost 5 bases at V and 2 bases at J; junction bases unmatched: 10. Germline assignment: CDR1 SGHRS and CDR2 YFSETQ. CDR3 size: 17 residues. The CDR3 bases are TGCGCCAGCAGGCCTACAGGGGACGTGACCTATAATTCACCCCTCCACTTT. This codes for CASRPTGDVTYNSPLHF.

The chain has TRBV5-1 and TRBJ2-3; D is possibly TRBD2 (7 bases). The V gene's germline CDR1 is SGHRS and CDR2 YFSETQ. The CDR3 is made up of 15 amino acids. V lost 5 bases and J 1 base, leaving 14 bases between the germline ends. CDR3 amino acids: CASSRGALGTDTQYF. DNA for the CDR3: TGCGCCAGCAGTCGGGGGGCCCTGGGCACAGATACGCAGTATTTT. The whole variable domain, remainder taken from reference TRBV5-1 and TRBJ2-3, is KAGVTQTPRYLIKTRGQQVTLSCSPISGHRSVSWYQQTPGQGLQFLFEYFSETQRNKGNFPGRFSGRQFSNSRSEMNVSTLELGDSALYLCASSRGALGTDTQYFGPGTRLTVL.

This sequence joins TRBV6-6 and TRBJ2-1; 11 nucleotides align to TRBD1. Trimming cost V 5 bases and J 7 bases; bases outside gene matches: 13. This CDR3 contains 17 residues. Germline CDR1 and CDR2: MNHNY and SVGAGI (reference sequence). CDR3 protein: CASSQWGGTGGYNEQFF. CDR3 coding DNA: TGTGCCAGCAGTCAGTGGGGAGGGACAGGGGGGTATAATGAGCAGTTCTTC.

This clone appeared a few times. The genes are TRBV6-7 and TRBJ1-4; 7 nucleotides line up with TRBD1. TRBV6-7 is annotated as an ORF whose role is uncertain. Trimming cost V 8 bases and J 2 bases; bases outside gene matches: 8. There are 15 residues in the CDR3. The CDR3 nucleotides are TGTGCCAGCGGTAACCGGGACAGTACTAATGAAAAACTGTTTTTT. It translates to CASGNRDSTNEKLFF.

V gene TRBV30 combines with J gene TRBJ1-2, with 10 bases lining up with TRBD1. The V segment lost 5 bases and the J segment 4 bases; nucleotides outside the gene matches: 7. The CDR3 is 14 amino acids. Germline values: CDR1 GTSNPN, CDR2 SVGIG (reference sequence). As DNA, the CDR3 is TGTGCCTGGGGGGACAGGGGAAGAGGCTATGGCTACACCTTC. Translated: CAWGDRGRGYGYTF.

This clone was observed a handful of times. The V gene is TRBV24-1, the J gene TRBJ2-5, with D possibly TRBD2 on 6 matching bases. Germline lookup yields CDR1 KGHDR and CDR2 SFDVKD. The CDR3 sequence is 16 residues long. Trimming cost V 2 bases and J 6 bases, with 18 bases left between them. The CDR3 sequence is CATSDSDTFGGKTQYF. The CDR3, as DNA: TGTGCCACCAGTGATTCCGACACCTTCGGGGGAAAGACCCAGTACTTC.

This clone was observed a handful of times. V usage is TRBV19 and J usage is TRBJ1-4; D is unclear. The CDR3 is 14 residues long. Per the germline V gene, CDR1 is LNHDA and CDR2 is SQIVND (reference sequence). The V gene lost 3 bases and the J gene lost 0 bases, with 5 bases spanning the gap. CDR3 coding DNA: TGTGCCAGTAGTATGTCTGCAACTAATGAAAAACTGTTTTTT. Translating it yields CASSMSATNEKLFF.

V gene TRBV6-5 combines with J gene TRBJ2-1; maybe TRBD1 (6 bases). V gave up 5 bases and J gave up 7 bases, with 9 bases separating them. The CDR3 totals 12 residues. CDR1 and CDR2 (germline): MNHEY, SVGAGI. The CDR3 is CASSRTENEQFF. CDR3 nucleotide sequence: TGTGCCAGCAGTAGGACAGAAAATGAGCAGTTCTTC.

This chain uses TRBV28 with TRBJ1-5, with D possibly matching TRBD1 (5 bases). The germline V gene encodes CDR1 MDHEN and CDR2 SYDVKM. This CDR3 comprises 12 residues. Trimming stripped 10 bases from V and 7 bases from J, with 14 bases between. CDR3 bases: TGTGCCACCGAAACAGGTACCCAGCCCCAGCATTTT. As protein: CATETGTQPQHF.

V is TRBV10-1 and J is TRBJ1-5, with D unclear. The length of the CDR3 is 16 residues. CDR1 and CDR2 from the germline V gene are WNHNN and SYGVQD (reference sequence). V was pared by 4 bases and J by 2 bases, with 15 bases between. CDR3 bases: TGCGCCAGCAGTGTTCGGCAGGAGGGTTGCAATCAGCCCCAGCATTTT. Its translation is CASSVRQEGCNQPQHF.

This clone appeared many times. The chain links TRBV15 to TRBJ1-6; D is unclear. The CDR3 sequence is 15 residues long. The V end lost 0 bases, the J end lost 6 bases, and 9 bases lay between the germline ends. CDR1 LNHNV and CDR2 YYDKDF come from the germline V gene (reference sequence). This CDR3 is CATSRDVTGNSPLHF. As DNA, the CDR3 is TGTGCCACCAGCAGAGATGTTACGGGTAATTCACCCCTCCACTTT.

The chain combines TRBV12-3 or TRBV12-4 with TRBJ1-1; TRBD1 is a possible D gene (5 bases). This CDR3 comprises 13 residues. V was cut by 7 bases and J by 8 bases, with 17 bases left in between. The CDR3 DNA reads as TGTGCCAGCACCCTCAATCGGGGGTTGGAAGCTTTCTTT. This gives the protein CASTLNRGLEAFF.

The V call is TRBV27, the J call TRBJ2-3, with TRBD2 identical over 8 bases. The J segment lost 5 bases and the V segment lost 3 bases, leaving 7 bases of the junction unmatched. Germline-derived CDR1 and CDR2 are MNHEY and SMNVEV (reference sequence). This CDR3 is built from 15 residues. Written as DNA, the CDR3 is TGTGCCAGCAGTTTGTTAGCGGGGTCGGGAGATACGCAGTATTTT. Translated, it gives CASSLLAGSGDTQYF.

This clone showed up just a few times. The chain uses TRBV9 and TRBJ2-1, with 9 bases lining up with TRBD2. Germline trimming cut 0 bases from V and 6 bases from J; bases unmatched to any gene: 4. Per the germline V gene, CDR1 is SGDLS and CDR2 is YYNGEE. The CDR3 length is 15 residues. The chain's CDR3 is CASSVGVSGGNEQFF. The CDR3 coding sequence is TGTGCCAGCAGCGTAGGGGTTAGCGGGGGCAATGAGCAGTTCTTC.

The chain is built from TRBV29-1 and TRBJ1-5, with 8 bases matching TRBD1. Germline V lookup: CDR1 SQVTM, CDR2 ANQGSEA. The CDR3 is 13 residues long. J gave up 5 bases and V 6 bases, and 6 bases lay outside the gene matches. For the CDR3, the DNA is TGCAGCGTAGGACAGGGAGTGGATCAGCCCCAGCATTTT. Translating gives CSVGQGVDQPQHF. The full variable domain, with the rest looked up from reference TRBV29-1 and TRBJ1-5, is SAVISQKPSRDICQRGTSLTIQCQVDSQVTMMFWYRQQPGQSLTLIATANQGSEATYESGFVIDKFPISRPNLTFSTLTVSNMSPEDSSIYLCSVGQGVDQPQHFGDGTRLSIL.

This clone was counted between two and nine times. J is TRBJ2-2 and V is TRBV19, with D possibly matching TRBD2 (5 bases). Germline CDR1 is LNHDA and CDR2 is SQIVND (reference sequence). V was pared by 6 bases and J by 6 bases, with 14 bases between. CDR3 length: 14 residues. This CDR3 reads CASSSASGAGELFF. As DNA, the CDR3 is TGTGCCAGTAGCTCAGCATCCGGGGCCGGGGAGCTGTTTTTT.

The chain joins TRBV2 to TRBJ2-1, with 10 bases lining up with TRBD2. V trimming: 1 base; J trimming: 8 bases; junction bases outside the gene matches: 8. The CDR3 runs 16 residues. The germline gives CDR1 SNHLY, CDR2 FYNNEI. In DNA, the CDR3 is TGTGCCAGCAGTGAAGAACGAGCGGGGGGGCTGGATGAGCAGTTCTTC. It specifies CASSEERAGGLDEQFF.

V and J are TRBV30 and TRBJ1-1, with D unresolved. V was trimmed by 3 bases and J by 0 bases, leaving 14 bases between them. From germline, CDR1 is GTSNPN and CDR2 SVGIG (reference sequence). The CDR3 has 15 residues. Written as DNA, the CDR3 is TGTGCCTGGAGGCCTCAGGAAAGTTTGAACACTGAAGCTTTCTTT. It codes for CAWRPQESLNTEAFF.

This clone has a count of ten or more. The J gene is TRBJ2-1, the V gene TRBV25-1; 11 bases fit TRBD2. CDR1 and CDR2 (germline): MGHDK, SYGVNS. Losses at the gene ends were 3 bases for V and 4 bases for J; bases not matched to a gene: 11. This CDR3 has 18 amino acids. The CDR3 sequence: CASSDPRASGGSYNEQFF. In DNA form, the CDR3 reads TGTGCCAGCAGTGACCCCCGGGCTAGCGGGGGGTCTTACAATGAGCAGTTCTTC.

V usage is TRBV24-1 and J usage is TRBJ2-3, with no clear D. Germline V lookup: CDR1 KGHDR, CDR2 SFDVKD. V was clipped by 0 bases and J by 9 bases, with 18 bases between them. CDR3 length equals 16 residues. CDR3 loop: CATSDLTVPNSGTQYF. CDR3 coding DNA: TGTGCCACCAGTGATTTGACAGTTCCCAATTCAGGAACGCAGTATTTT.

This clone was counted only a few times. The chain carries TRBV2 and TRBJ1-5; TRBD1 is a possible D gene (5 bases). Per germline, CDR1 SNHLY and CDR2 FYNNEI. V gave up 6 bases and J gave up 4 bases, with 16 bases separating them. The CDR3 runs to 15 residues. The CDR3 reads CASRFGQGYNQPQHF. CDR3 nucleotides: TGTGCCAGCAGGTTTGGGCAGGGCTATAATCAGCCCCAGCATTTT.

A few counts support this clone. The rearrangement links TRBV9 to TRBJ2-2, with 7 bases aligning to TRBD2. V lost 3 bases and J lost 0; bases outside the gene matches: 5. Looked up from germline, CDR1 is SGDLS and CDR2 is YYNGEE. This CDR3 contains 16 residues. The CDR3 DNA reads TGTGCCAGCAGCGCGGGGGGAGGCGCGAACACCGGGGAGCTGTTTTTT. Its protein is CASSAGGGANTGELFF. Looking up the rest from reference TRBV9 and TRBJ2-2 gives the full variable domain: DSGVTQTPKHLITATGQRVTLRCSPRSGDLSVYWYQQSLDQGLQFLIQYYNGEERAKGNILERFSAQQFPDLHSELNLSSLELGDSALYFCASSAGGGANTGELFFGEGSRLTVL.

The rearrangement links TRBV6-2 or TRBV6-3 to TRBJ1-3, with no clear D. V dropped 5 bases and J dropped 4 bases, with 9 bases sitting between them. The CDR3 has 13 residues. Germline loops: CDR1 MNHEY, CDR2 SVGEGT. CDR3 in amino acids: CASSHPIGNTIYF. The CDR3, as DNA: TGTGCCAGCAGTCACCCTATAGGAAACACCATATATTTT.